The 10 T cell receptor beta chains below were found in one sample sequenced in a study of blood T cell repertoires in COVID-19. Sequenced by immunoSEQ multiplex PCR; TCRdb stores in-frame clones only, minus some. Among around 60,000 clones listed, about 81% were seen once. Specimen: peripheral blood. These TCRs come from an elderly man with acute or convalescent COVID-19.

This chain's CDR3 is CASSGGTGVMWGYTF. The CDR3 nucleotides read TGTGCCAGCAGCGGCGGGACAGGGGTTATGTGGGGCTACACCTTC. V usage is TRBV5-5 and J usage is TRBJ1-2, with 10 bases identical to TRBD1. CDR3 length: 15 residues. Germline values: CDR1 SGHKS, CDR2 YYEKEE (reference sequence). V lost 4 bases to trimming and J lost 8 bases; unmatched junction nucleotides: 11.

The chain couples TRBV12-5 to TRBJ2-5; 14 nucleotides agree with TRBD2. The CDR3 contains 18 residues. V shed 1 base and J 2 bases; nucleotides not matched to a gene: 6. Germline V gene sequence: CDR1 LGHNT, CDR2 FRNRAP. CDR3 amino acids: CASGLGPGLAGGQETQYF. In DNA, the CDR3 is TGTGCTAGTGGTTTGGGCCCTGGACTAGCGGGGGGACAAGAGACCCAGTACTTC. The full variable domain, in which reference TRBV12-5 and TRBJ2-5 provide the parts outside the CDR3, is DARVTQTPRHKVTEMGQEVTMRCQPILGHNTVFWYRQTMMQGLELLAYFRNRAPLDDSGMPKDRFSAEMPDATLATLKIQPSEPRDSAVYFCASGLGPGLAGGQETQYFGPGTRLLVL.

This clone has just a few counts. The chain uses TRBV5-1 and TRBJ2-3, with D possibly matching TRBD1 (6 bases). V gave up 0 bases and J gave up 5 bases, with 10 bases separating them. CDR3 length equals 14 residues. Germline values: CDR1 SGHRS, CDR2 YFSETQ. CDR3 DNA sequence: TGCGCCAGCAGCTTGGCGGGGACACAAGATACGCAGTATTTT. Protein product: CASSLAGTQDTQYF.

The rearrangement joins TRBV28 to TRBJ1-2; D is uncertain. CDR1 and CDR2 from the germline V gene are MDHEN and SYDVKM. This CDR3 spans 12 amino acids. The V and J ends lost 5 bases and 8 bases respectively, with 12 bases between them. CDR3 bases: TGTGCCAGCAGTGTCAGGAGGTTGGGCTACACCTTC. Protein: CASSVRRLGYTF.

The chain employs TRBV6-5 and TRBJ1-5, with 9 positions matching TRBD1. CDR3 length equals 12 residues. The V segment lost 10 bases and the J segment 6 bases; nucleotides outside the gene matches: 4. Per the germline V gene, CDR1 is MNHEY and CDR2 is SVGAGI. The DNA of the CDR3 is TGTGCCACCACGACAGGGGGTCAGCCCCAGCATTTT. It translates to CATTTGGQPQHF.

The chain employs TRBV7-6 and TRBJ2-3; weak D call: TRBD2 (5 bases). There are 14 residues in the CDR3. V lost 5 bases, J lost 4 bases, and 13 bases lay in between. Germline loops: CDR1 SGHVS, CDR2 FNYEAQ. CDR3 nucleotides: TGTGCCAGCAGCCCTGACGGGGTGGCAGATACGCAGTATTTT. Its protein product is CASSPDGVADTQYF.

The rearrangement uses TRBV18 and TRBJ2-3, with D maybe TRBD1 (6 bases). The CDR3 totals 14 residues. Per the germline V gene, CDR1 is KGHSH and CDR2 is LQKENI. The V end was cut by 5 bases, the J end by 5 bases, with 14 bases between. The CDR3: CASSSRTAEDTQYF. In nucleotides, the CDR3 is TGTGCCAGCTCATCTCGGACAGCAGAAGATACGCAGTATTTT.

The rearrangement links TRBV6-5 to TRBJ1-6; no definite D call. Germline V gene data show CDR1 as MNHEY and CDR2 as SVGAGI. Deletions cut 7 bases from V and 7 bases from J, with 11 bases between. The CDR3 runs to 13 residues. The CDR3 bases are TGTGCCAGCACCACAGAAGCCAATTCACCCCTCCACTTT. This translates into CASTTEANSPLHF.

V gene TRBV18 combines with J gene TRBJ1-4; TRBD1 matches at 7 bases. The V segment lost 1 base and the J segment 4 bases; nucleotides outside the gene matches: 3. The CDR3 has 15 residues. Germline assignment: CDR1 KGHSH and CDR2 LQKENI. CDR3 bases: TGTGCCAGCTCACCACGGACAGGCGATAATGAAAAACTGTTTTTT. Its translation is CASSPRTGDNEKLFF.

This sequence joins TRBV29-1 and TRBJ2-2, with unresolved D. Trimming shortened V by 7 bases and J by 1 base, and 16 bases separated the two germline ends. Germline V CDR1 and CDR2: SQVTM, ANQGSEA. There are 15 residues in the CDR3. The CDR3: CSAGGQDWNTGELFF. In DNA, the CDR3 is TGCAGCGCCGGTGGGCAGGATTGGAACACCGGGGAGCTGTTTTTT.